One and the same sample provided the 10 T cell receptor beta chains below, sequenced in a study of T-cell reconstitution after alpha-beta-depleted transplantation in children. Unique molecular identifiers featured in how the TCRbeta library was prepared. TCRdb independently ran MiXCR on the PCR reads; one entry per CDR3 protein. This sample carries around 440,000 distinct CDR3 sequences, about 10% of them seen once, and the ten largest clones take 2%. Here the sequenced sample was PBMCs, taken before TCRalphabeta/CD19-depleted stem cell transplant. Source of these receptors: a child younger than 10 with inherited bone marrow failure, due to receive a stem cell transplant.

This clonotype has at least ten counts. This rearrangement joins TRBV2 to TRBJ2-2; 11 bases agree with TRBD2. The V segment lost 6 bases and the J segment 5 bases; nucleotides outside the gene matches: 5. In germline, CDR1 is SNHLY, CDR2 FYNNEI. This CDR3 has 15 residues. The DNA for the CDR3 is TGTGCCAGCAGCGAGGGACTAGCGGTTACCGGGGAGCTGTTTTTT. Translation: CASSEGLAVTGELFF.

This clonotype was observed many times. The V and J genes are TRBV10-3 and TRBJ2-2; maybe TRBD2 (6 bases). CDR3 length equals 16 residues. Germline V gene data show CDR1 as ENHRY and CDR2 as SYGVKD. With 3 bases removed from V and 2 bases from J, the gap between germline ends came to 13 bases. The CDR3 reads CAISESRLVNTGELFF. DNA of the CDR3: TGTGCCATCAGTGAAAGCCGACTAGTTAACACCGGGGAGCTGTTTTTT.

This clonotype was seen at least ten times. The rearrangement uses TRBV4-3 and TRBJ1-3, with a tentative D call TRBD1 (5 bases). In germline, CDR1 is LGHNA, CDR2 YSLEER. V was pared by 0 bases and J by 3 bases, with 15 bases between. The CDR3 runs 17 residues. The CDR3 sequence is CASSQERFQGVGNTIYF. CDR3 sequence (DNA): TGCGCCAGCAGCCAAGAGAGGTTTCAGGGAGTTGGAAACACCATATATTTT.

This clonotype showed up many times. J is TRBJ1-1 and V is TRBV30; D call uncertain. V was trimmed by 2 bases and J by 4 bases, leaving 5 bases between them. Germline CDR1 and CDR2: GTSNPN and SVGIG (reference sequence). This CDR3 region has 11 residues. The CDR3 protein is CAWSYRTEAFF. The CDR3 nucleotides are TGTGCCTGGAGTTATCGCACTGAAGCTTTCTTT.

The table lists this clonotype with many counts. The junction departs from germline at one end; a sequencing error may be responsible. The rearrangement links TRBV7-7 to TRBJ2-6; D gene uncertain. CDR1 is SSHAT, CDR2 FNYEAQ, per germline (reference sequence). The CDR3 spans 15 residues. Written as DNA, the CDR3 is TGTGCTAGCAGCTTGTCCCCTTCTGGGGCCAACGTCCTGACTTTC. This sequence encodes CASSLSPSGANVLTF. Full variable domain (missing parts from reference TRBV7-7 and TRBJ2-6): GAGVSQSPRYKVTKRGQDVTLRCDPISSHATLYWYQQALGQGPEFLTYFNYEAQPDKSGLPSDRFSAERPEGSISTLTIQRTEQRDSAMYRCASSLSPSGANVLTFGAGSRLTVL.

This clonotype was counted between two and nine times. The V gene is TRBV20-1, the J gene TRBJ2-3; D unclear. This CDR3 is 14 amino acids long. Trimming shortened V by 4 bases and J by 0 bases, and 11 bases separated the two germline ends. Germline lookup yields CDR1 DFQATT and CDR2 SNEGSKA (reference sequence). The CDR3 is CSATSRKSTDTQYF. The CDR3 region has the DNA TGCAGTGCTACATCTAGAAAGAGCACAGATACGCAGTATTTT.

This clonotype was seen repeatedly, ten times or more. The gene calls are TRBV28 and TRBJ1-1; possible D gene TRBD1, 5 bases. This CDR3 spans 17 amino acids. Germline V gene sequence: CDR1 MDHEN, CDR2 SYDVKM. With 3 bases removed from V and 1 base from J, the gap between germline ends came to 18 bases. The CDR3 spells CASSFLPTAFGNTEAFF. The CDR3 nucleotides read TGTGCCAGCAGTTTCCTCCCGACAGCCTTTGGGAACACTGAAGCTTTCTTT.

About this clonotype: Possible read error: a much larger clone is one base away. V usage is TRBV4-2 and J usage is TRBJ2-3; D is uncertain. V was pared by 0 bases and J by 7 bases, with 11 bases between. Germline CDR1 and CDR2: LGHNA and YNFKEQ. The CDR3 contains 14 residues. In DNA, the CDR3 is TGTGCCAGCAGCCAAGATTCCGTGACACATACGCAGTATTTT. It specifies CASSQDSVTHTQYF.

This clonotype appeared many times. CDR3 amino acids: CASSQMLAGFYEQYF. As DNA, the CDR3 is TGTGCCAGCAGCCAAATGCTAGCGGGATTCTACGAGCAGTACTTC. V and J are TRBV3-1 and TRBJ2-7; 9 bases fit TRBD2. Germline V gives CDR1 LGHDT, CDR2 YNNKEL (reference sequence). After removal of 2 bases from V and 3 bases from J, the junction contained 5 bases not matched to a gene. The CDR3 is made up of 15 amino acids.

This chain links TRBV5-6 with TRBJ2-3; the match to TRBD1 covers 7 bases. Trimming at V came to 7 bases and at J to 5 bases, leaving 4 bases not matched to a gene. The CDR3 is 12 amino acids. CDR1 is SGHDT, CDR2 YYEEEE, per germline. CDR3: CASGQGEDTQYF. The CDR3 DNA sequence: TGTGCCAGCGGCCAGGGGGAAGATACGCAGTATTTT.